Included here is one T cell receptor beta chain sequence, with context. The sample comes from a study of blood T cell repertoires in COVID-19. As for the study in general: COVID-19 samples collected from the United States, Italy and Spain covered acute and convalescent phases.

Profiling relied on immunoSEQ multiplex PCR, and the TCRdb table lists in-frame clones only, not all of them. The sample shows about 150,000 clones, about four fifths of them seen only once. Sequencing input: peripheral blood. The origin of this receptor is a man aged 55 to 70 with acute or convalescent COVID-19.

The CDR3 coding sequence is TGTGCCAGCAGTTTAATACAGGGGACAGGCTATAATTCACCCCTCCACTTT. Translation: CASSLIQGTGYNSPLHF. The chain couples TRBV28 to TRBJ1-6; 8 positions match TRBD1. There are 17 residues in the CDR3. V shed 2 bases, J shed 3 bases, and the junction held 6 bases outside the gene matches. The germline V gene has CDR1 MDHEN and CDR2 SYDVKM.